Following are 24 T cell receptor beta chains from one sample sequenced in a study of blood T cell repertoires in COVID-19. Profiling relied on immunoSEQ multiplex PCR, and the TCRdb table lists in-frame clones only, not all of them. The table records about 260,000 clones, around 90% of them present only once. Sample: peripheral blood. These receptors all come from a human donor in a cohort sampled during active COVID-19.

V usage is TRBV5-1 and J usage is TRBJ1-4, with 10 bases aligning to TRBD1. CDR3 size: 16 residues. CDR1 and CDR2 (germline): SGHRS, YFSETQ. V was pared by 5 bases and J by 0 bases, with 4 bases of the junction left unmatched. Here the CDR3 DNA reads TGCGCCAGCAGTCGAGGGACAGGGGCAACTAATGAAAAACTGTTTTTT. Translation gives CASSRGTGATNEKLFF. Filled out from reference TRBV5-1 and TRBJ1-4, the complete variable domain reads KAGVTQTPRYLIKTRGQQVTLSCSPISGHRSVSWYQQTPGQGLQFLFEYFSETQRNKGNFPGRFSGRQFSNSRSEMNVSTLELGDSALYLCASSRGTGATNEKLFFGSGTQLSVL.

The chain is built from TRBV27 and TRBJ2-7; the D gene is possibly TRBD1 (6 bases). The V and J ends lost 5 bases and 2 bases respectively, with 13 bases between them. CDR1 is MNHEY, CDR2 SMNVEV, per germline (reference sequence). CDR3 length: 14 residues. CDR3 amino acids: CASSRRGGAYEQYF. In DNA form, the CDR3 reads TGTGCCAGCAGTCGCCGAGGGGGAGCCTACGAGCAGTACTTC.

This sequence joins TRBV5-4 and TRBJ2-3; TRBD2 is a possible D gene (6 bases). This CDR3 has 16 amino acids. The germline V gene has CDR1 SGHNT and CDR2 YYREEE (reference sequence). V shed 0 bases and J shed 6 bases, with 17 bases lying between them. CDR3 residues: CASSLASPGEADTQYF. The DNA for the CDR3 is TGTGCCAGCAGCTTGGCCTCACCGGGGGAGGCGGATACGCAGTATTTT.

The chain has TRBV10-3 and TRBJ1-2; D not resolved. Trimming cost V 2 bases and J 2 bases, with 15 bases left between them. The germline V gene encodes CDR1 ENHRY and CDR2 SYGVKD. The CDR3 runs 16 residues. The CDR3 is CAISETIRLANYGYTF. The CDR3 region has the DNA TGTGCCATCAGTGAGACAATTAGGTTAGCAAACTATGGCTACACCTTC.

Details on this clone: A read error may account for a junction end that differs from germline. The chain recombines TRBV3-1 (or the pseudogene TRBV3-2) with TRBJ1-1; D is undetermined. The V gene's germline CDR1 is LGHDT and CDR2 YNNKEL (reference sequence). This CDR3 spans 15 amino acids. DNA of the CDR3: TGTGCCAGCACCCAATCCGTGAACGAACAGACTGAAGCTTTCTTT. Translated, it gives CASTQSVNEQTEAFF.

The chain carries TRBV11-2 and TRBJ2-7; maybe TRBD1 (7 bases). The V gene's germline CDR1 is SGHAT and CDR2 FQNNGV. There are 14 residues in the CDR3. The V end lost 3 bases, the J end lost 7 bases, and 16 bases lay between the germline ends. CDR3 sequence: CASSFTGAAGEQYF. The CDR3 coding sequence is TGTGCCAGCAGCTTCACAGGGGCCGCGGGAGAGCAGTACTTC.

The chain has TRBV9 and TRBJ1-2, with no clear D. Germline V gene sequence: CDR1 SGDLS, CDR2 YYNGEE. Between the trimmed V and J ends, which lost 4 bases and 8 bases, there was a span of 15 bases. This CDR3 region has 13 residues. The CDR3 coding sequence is TGTGCCAGCAGCCCCCCCACAAGGGAGGGCTACACCTTC. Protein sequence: CASSPPTREGYTF.

The CDR3 bases are TGTGCCAGCAGTGAAACCCGGACAGCTAATGAAAAACTGTTTTTT. It translates to CASSETRTANEKLFF. The J gene is TRBJ1-4, the V gene TRBV25-1; a weak D match, TRBD1 (6 bases). The CDR3 covers 15 residues. V shed 2 bases and J shed 3 bases, with 10 bases lying between them. Germline V gene sequence: CDR1 MGHDK, CDR2 SYGVNS.

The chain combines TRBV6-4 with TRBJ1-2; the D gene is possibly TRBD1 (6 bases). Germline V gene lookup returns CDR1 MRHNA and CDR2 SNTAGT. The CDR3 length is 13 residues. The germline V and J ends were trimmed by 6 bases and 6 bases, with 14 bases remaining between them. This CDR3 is CASSPWGGNGYTF. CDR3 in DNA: TGTGCCAGCAGCCCCTGGGGGGGCAATGGCTACACCTTC.

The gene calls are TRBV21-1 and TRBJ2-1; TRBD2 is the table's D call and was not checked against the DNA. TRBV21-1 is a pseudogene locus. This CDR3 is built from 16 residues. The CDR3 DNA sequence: TGTGCCAGCAGCAAGGGGACTAGCGGGGGGGCGAATGAGCAGTTCTTC. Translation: CASSKGTSGGANEQFF.

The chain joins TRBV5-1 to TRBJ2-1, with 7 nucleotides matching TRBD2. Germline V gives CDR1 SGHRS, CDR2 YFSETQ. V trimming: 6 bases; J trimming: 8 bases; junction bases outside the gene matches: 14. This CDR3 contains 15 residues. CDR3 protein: CASKLATSRVDEQFF. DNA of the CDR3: TGCGCCAGCAAGTTGGCGACTAGCAGGGTCGATGAGCAGTTCTTC.

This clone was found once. The CDR3 DNA sequence: TGTGCCAGCAGTGGACTAGCGCCAAGGACAGATACGCAGTATTTT. Its translation is CASSGLAPRTDTQYF. The chain combines TRBV2 with TRBJ2-3; TRBD2 matches at 8 bases. There are 15 residues in the CDR3. CDR1 SNHLY and CDR2 FYNNEI come from the germline V gene. The V gene end was trimmed by 4 bases and the J gene end by 3 bases; junction bases not matched to a gene: 6.

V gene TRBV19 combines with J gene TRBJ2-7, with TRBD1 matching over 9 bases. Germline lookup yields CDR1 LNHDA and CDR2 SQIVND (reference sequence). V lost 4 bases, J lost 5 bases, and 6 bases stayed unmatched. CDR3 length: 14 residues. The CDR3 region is CASSTGTGFDEQYF. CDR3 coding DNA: TGTGCCAGTAGTACCGGGACAGGGTTTGACGAGCAGTACTTC.

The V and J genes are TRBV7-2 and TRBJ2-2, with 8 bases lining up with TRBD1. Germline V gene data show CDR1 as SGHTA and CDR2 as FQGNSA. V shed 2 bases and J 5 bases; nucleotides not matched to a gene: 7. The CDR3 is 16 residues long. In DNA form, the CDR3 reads TGTGCCAGCAGCTTACTGTCAGGGGGCGTGACCGGGGAGCTGTTTTTT. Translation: CASSLLSGGVTGELFF.

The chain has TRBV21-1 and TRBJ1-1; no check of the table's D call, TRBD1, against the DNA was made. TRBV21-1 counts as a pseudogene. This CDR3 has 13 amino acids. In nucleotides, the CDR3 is TGTGCCAGCAACCGACAGGGGGTGACTGAAGCTTTCTTT. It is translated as CASNRQGVTEAFF.

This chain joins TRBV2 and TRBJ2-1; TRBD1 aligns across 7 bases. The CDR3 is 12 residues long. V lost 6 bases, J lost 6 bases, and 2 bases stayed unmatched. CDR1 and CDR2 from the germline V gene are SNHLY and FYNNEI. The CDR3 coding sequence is TGTGCCAGCAGGGGACAGACCAATGAGCAGTTCTTC. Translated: CASRGQTNEQFF.

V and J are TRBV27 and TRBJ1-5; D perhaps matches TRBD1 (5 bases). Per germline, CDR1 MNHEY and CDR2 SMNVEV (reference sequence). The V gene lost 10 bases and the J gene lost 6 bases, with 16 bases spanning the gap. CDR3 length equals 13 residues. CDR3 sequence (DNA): TGTGCCACCGCACCCAGGGTGGGTCAGCCCCAGCATTTT. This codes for CATAPRVGQPQHF.

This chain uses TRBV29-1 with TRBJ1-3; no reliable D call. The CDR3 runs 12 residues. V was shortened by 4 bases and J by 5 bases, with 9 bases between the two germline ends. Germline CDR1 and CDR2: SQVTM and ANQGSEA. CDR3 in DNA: TGCAGCGTTGGGGCCTCCAGAAACACCATATATTTT. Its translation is CSVGASRNTIYF.

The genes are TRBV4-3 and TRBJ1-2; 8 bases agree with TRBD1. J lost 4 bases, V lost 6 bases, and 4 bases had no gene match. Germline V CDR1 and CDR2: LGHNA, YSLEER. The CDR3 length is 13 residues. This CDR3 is CASRPGGGYGYTF. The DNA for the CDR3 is TGCGCCAGCAGACCAGGGGGCGGCTATGGCTACACCTTC.

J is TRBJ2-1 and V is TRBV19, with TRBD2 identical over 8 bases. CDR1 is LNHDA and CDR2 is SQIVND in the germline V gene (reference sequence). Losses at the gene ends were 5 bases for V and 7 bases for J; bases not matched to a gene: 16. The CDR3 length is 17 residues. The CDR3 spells CASSETTPGGPINEQFF. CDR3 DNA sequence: TGTGCCAGTAGTGAGACGACCCCGGGGGGGCCAATAAATGAGCAGTTCTTC.

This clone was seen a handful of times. The CDR3 reads CASSMFRTGLQETQYF. The CDR3, as DNA: TGTGCCAGCAGTATGTTTAGGACAGGCCTCCAAGAGACCCAGTACTTC. This rearrangement joins TRBV6-2 or TRBV6-3 to TRBJ2-5; 7 bases match TRBD1. V shed 5 bases and J 1 base; nucleotides not matched to a gene: 10. The germline CDR1 and CDR2 sequences are MNHEY and SVGEGT. The CDR3 loop spans 16 amino acids.

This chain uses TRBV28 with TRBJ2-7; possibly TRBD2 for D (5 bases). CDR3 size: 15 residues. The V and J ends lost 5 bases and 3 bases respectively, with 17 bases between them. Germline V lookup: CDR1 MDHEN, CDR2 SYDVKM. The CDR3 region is CASSTTYGINYEQYF. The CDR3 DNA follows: TGTGCCAGCAGTACTACTTACGGGATTAACTACGAGCAGTACTTC.

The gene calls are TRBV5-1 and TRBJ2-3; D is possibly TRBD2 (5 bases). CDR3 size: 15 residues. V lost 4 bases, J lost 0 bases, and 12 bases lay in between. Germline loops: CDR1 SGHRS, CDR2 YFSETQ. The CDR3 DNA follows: TGCGCCAGCAGCCTCAGCGGAGTAAGCACAGATACGCAGTATTTT. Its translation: CASSLSGVSTDTQYF.

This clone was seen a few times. CDR3: CASSSRGGLDGYTF. The CDR3 bases are TGCGCCAGCAGCTCAAGGGGGGGGTTGGATGGCTACACCTTC. The rearrangement joins TRBV4-1 to TRBJ1-2; a possible D gene is TRBD1 (6 bases). The length of the CDR3 is 14 residues. Germline lookup yields CDR1 MGHRA and CDR2 YSYEKL. With 5 bases removed from V and 6 bases from J, the gap between germline ends came to 16 bases.